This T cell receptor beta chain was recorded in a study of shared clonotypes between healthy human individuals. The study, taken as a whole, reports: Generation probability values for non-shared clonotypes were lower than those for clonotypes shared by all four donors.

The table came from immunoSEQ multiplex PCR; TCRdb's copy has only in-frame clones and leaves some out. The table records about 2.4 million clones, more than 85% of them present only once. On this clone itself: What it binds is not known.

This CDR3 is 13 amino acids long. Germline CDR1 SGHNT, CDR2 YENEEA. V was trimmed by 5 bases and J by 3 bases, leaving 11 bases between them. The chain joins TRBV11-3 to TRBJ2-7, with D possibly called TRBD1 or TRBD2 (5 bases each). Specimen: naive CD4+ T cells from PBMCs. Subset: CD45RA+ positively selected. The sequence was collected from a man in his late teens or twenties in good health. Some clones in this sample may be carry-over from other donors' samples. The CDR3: CASSVGPFYEQYF. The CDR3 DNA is TGTGCCAGCAGCGTGGGACCGTTCTACGAGCAGTACTTC. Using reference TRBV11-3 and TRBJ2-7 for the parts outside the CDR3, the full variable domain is EAGVVQSPRYKIIEKKQPVAFWCNPISGHNTLYWYLQNLGQGPELLIRYENEEAVDDSQLPKDRFSAERLKGVDSTLKIQPAELGDSAVYLCASSVGPFYEQYFGPGTRLTVT.